This TCR beta chain was recovered during a study of cytomegalovirus exposure and HLA in healthy donors. Overall study context: The same platform as the roughly 700 first-cohort repertoires was used for the roughly 130 validation repertoires, a later analysis reported.

Sequencing was performed with immunoSEQ multiplex PCR; in TCRdb, only in-frame clones are kept and a portion is missing. The table shows tens of thousands of clones, with roughly nine tenths occurring only once. This CDR3 is 12 amino acids long. From germline, CDR1 is MDHEN and CDR2 SYDVKM. Trimming shortened V by 7 bases and J by 6 bases, and 12 bases separated the two germline ends. Details on this clone: Its antigen is currently unknown.

Study results and caveats: Many donors carried some public TCRs, although rarity characterized most TCR sequences. Three CMV-associated chains were confirmed in vitro to be specific for CMV antigens. The tendency of first-cohort TCR clusters to co-occur in the approximately 120 validation repertoires was identified by a subsequent analysis.

The chain employs TRBV28 and TRBJ1-1; possibly TRBD1 for D (5 bases). What was sequenced was PBMCs. This TCR came from a woman under 40 in good health and CMV-seronegative. CDR3 amino acids: CASTPGSSEAFF. For the CDR3, the DNA is TGTGCCAGCACCCCAGGGTCTTCTGAAGCTTTCTTT. Supplemented by reference TRBV28 and TRBJ1-1, the full variable domain reads DVKVTQSSRYLVKRTGEKVFLECVQDMDHENMFWYRQDPGLGLRLIYFSYDVKMKEKGDIPEGYSVSREKKERFSLILESASTNQTSMYLCASTPGSSEAFFGQGTRLTVV.